Listed below are T cell receptor beta chains from one sample, sequenced in a study of cytomegalovirus exposure and HLA in healthy donors. Libraries were prepared by immunoSEQ multiplex PCR; TCRdb keeps only in-frame clonotypes and omits some of them. The sample shows more than 100,000 clones, more than 80% of them seen only once. Sequenced material: PBMCs. Receptors originate from a man between 40 and 49 years old in good health and CMV-seronegative. The CDR3 runs from the conserved cysteine through the conserved F or W. The order of the fields is clone size, V gene, D gene, J gene, CDR3 protein, CDR3 DNA. D genes are given only for firm matches. The listing skips clone size in some rows; elsewhere it reads once, few, many or a size class.

>-|TRBV28|TRBD1|TRBJ1-5
CASRGRGLHQPQHF
TGTGCCAGTCGCGGTAGGGGGCTCCATCAGCCCCAGCATTTT
>-|TRBV30|-|TRBJ2-3
CAWSALGTDTQYF
TGTGCCTGGAGTGCCCTAGGCACAGATACGCAGTATTTT
>-|TRBV27|TRBD1|TRBJ2-3
CASSLRTGGTDTQYF
TGTGCCAGCAGTTTACGGACAGGGGGTACAGATACGCAGTATTTT
>-|TRBV2|TRBD1|TRBJ2-3
CASSDGTGYSDTQYF
TGTGCCAGCAGTGATGGGACAGGTTATTCAGATACGCAGTATTTT
>once|TRBV19|-|TRBJ1-2
CASSIEPGYGYTF
TGTGCCAGTAGTATAGAACCGGGCTATGGCTACACCTTC
>-|TRBV7-8|TRBD1|TRBJ1-6
CASSVRDRGSPLHF
TGTGCCAGCAGCGTCCGGGACAGAGGATCACCCCTCCACTTT
>few|TRBV28|TRBD1|TRBJ2-4
CASGTGGLNIQYF
TGTGCCAGCGGTACAGGGGGCTTGAACATTCAGTACTTC
>-|TRBV7-9|TRBD1|TRBJ1-1
CASSPVSGTVNTEAFF
TGTGCCAGCAGCCCAGTCTCCGGGACAGTGAACACTGAAGCTTTCTTT
>-|TRBV19|-|TRBJ2-2
CASRAASNTGELFF
TGTGCCAGTAGGGCGGCCTCGAACACCGGGGAGCTGTTTTTT
>once|TRBV6-5|-|TRBJ1-2
CASSPYIGGYGYTF
TGTGCCAGCAGCCCATACATCGGAGGCTATGGCTACACCTTC
>-|TRBV19|TRBD1|TRBJ1-2
CASSPRTGGLYGYTF
TGTGCCAGTAGTCCCCGGACAGGGGGCCTCTATGGCTACACCTTC
>-|TRBV19|-|TRBJ1-5
CASSGQYNQPQHF
TGTGCCAGTAGTGGGCAGTACAATCAGCCCCAGCATTTT
>once|TRBV10-2|-|TRBJ2-7
CASSEGRAGYEQYF
TGCGCCAGCAGTGAAGGCAGGGCAGGCTACGAGCAGTACTTC
>-|TRBV5-4|-|TRBJ2-1
CASSRDRSISYNEQFF
TGTGCCAGCAGCCGCGACAGGTCAATTTCCTACAATGAGCAGTTCTTC
>-|TRBV7-2|TRBD2|TRBJ2-7
CASSAGGGPYEQYF
TGTGCCAGCAGTGCCGGGGGGGGCCCCTACGAGCAGTACTTC
>-|TRBV6-5|TRBD1|TRBJ1-2
CASSYSSGGGYTF
TGTGCCAGCAGTTACTCGTCAGGGGGGGGCTACACCTTC
>-|TRBV29-1|-|TRBJ2-2
CSVASSPTNTGELFF
TGCAGCGTTGCTTCCTCCCCCACTAACACCGGGGAGCTGTTTTTT
>once|TRBV4-2|-|TRBJ1-6
CASSQDFKAAGRDSPLHF
TGTGCCAGCAGCCAAGATTTTAAGGCGGCAGGGCGAGACTCACCCCTCCACTTT
>-|TRBV28|-|TRBJ2-1
CASSLIDGSSYNEQFF
TGTGCCAGCAGTTTGATCGACGGGAGCTCCTACAATGAGCAGTTCTTC
>-|TRBV5-4|-|TRBJ2-5
CASTVGEQETQYF
TGTGCCAGCACCGTAGGAGAACAAGAGACCCAGTACTTC